Listed below are T cell receptor beta chains from one sample, sequenced in a study of control samples from healthy donors and cancer patients. Using immunoSEQ multiplex PCR, the repertoire was profiled, and TCRdb retains in-frame clones only, with some absent. Among approximately 150,000 clones listed, 91% were seen once. Specimen: blood. Source of these receptors: a middle-aged woman in good health. Each CDR3 is given with its conserved first and last residue. Each record gives: D gene, V gene, CDR3 protein. D genes are given only for firm matches.

>-|TRBV5-1
CASSLPQGGTDTQYF
>-|TRBV27
CASSLGGLKTQYF
>-|TRBV5-3
CARSLFPISSYNEQFF
>-|TRBV28
CASINSQDVTDTQYF
>-|TRBV2
CASSEGRNYGYTF
>TRBD1|TRBV5-1
CASSSTGINEKLFF
>TRBD1|TRBV27
CASSLSMTGTHEQYF
>-|TRBV6-5
CASSYGPSSYNEQFF
>-|TRBV6-5
CASSYDTSGNTIYF
>-|TRBV14
CASSARGRDAFF
>-|TRBV19
CASRSRTTNEKLFF
>-|TRBV4-2
CASSQDRGGEGNQPQHF
>-|TRBV6-5
CASSYRPVGDTDTQYF
>-|TRBV29-1
CSAYYLGETQYF
>TRBD1|TRBV12-5
CASGLPRTGYYGYTF
>-|TRBV21-1
CASSKSGTGALANYGYTF
>TRBD1|TRBV10-3
CAIRGTERPYGYTF
>-|TRBV2
CASLGSLSKGPHEQFF
>-|TRBV18
CASSPPVSEEQYF
>-|TRBV6-1
CASSELVMWQSSYEQYF
>-|TRBV7-9
CASSAPGYGELFF
>-|TRBV5-1
CASSLDVEMNTEAFF
>-|TRBV4-1
CASSQGVQGFTGELFF
>TRBD1|TRBV29-1
CSVDRGSNQPQHF
>TRBD1|TRBV18
CASSGQGMNTEAFF
>TRBD1|TRBV9
CASSADRGEQYF